The next 18 T cell receptor beta chains were all read from a single sample in a study of early T cells in non-severe SARS-CoV-2 infection. TCRdb redid the calling of the 5' RACE reads with MiXCR, one entry per CDR3 protein. This repertoire shows roughly 40,000 distinct CDR3 sequences, roughly 7% found once; its top ten account for around 7.9%. Specimen: whole blood. The receptor source for this set is an adult who was a healthcare worker with PCR-confirmed SARS-CoV-2 infection or an uninfected control (not recorded which).

This clonotype showed up just a few times. The chain links TRBV18 to TRBJ2-2; 10 bases fit TRBD1. CDR1 and CDR2 (germline): KGHSH, LQKENI. V shed 3 bases, J shed 3 bases, and the junction held 4 bases outside the gene matches. This CDR3 is 16 amino acids long. CDR3 loop: CASSPGTGDDTGELFF. CDR3 DNA: TGTGCCAGCTCACCTGGGACAGGGGATGACACCGGGGAGCTGTTTTTT.

This clonotype showed up many times. The chain combines TRBV27 with TRBJ2-7, with D possibly being TRBD2 (5 bases). Germline CDR1 MNHEY, CDR2 SMNVEV (reference sequence). There are 15 residues in the CDR3. Between the trimmed V and J ends, which lost 5 bases and 2 bases, there was a span of 16 bases. The CDR3 nucleotides read TGTGCCAGCAGTGCCCGTTTGGGAGAGGCCTACGAGCAGTACTTC. Protein sequence: CASSARLGEAYEQYF.

To note about this clonotype: This clone may be a read error of a much larger clone one base away. This chain connects TRBV4-3 to TRBJ2-2, with D perhaps matching TRBD2 (6 bases). CDR1 and CDR2 from the germline V gene are LGHNA and YSLEER. The CDR3 is 16 amino acids. The CDR3: CASCQETGGYTGELFF. DNA of the CDR3: TGCGCCAGCTGCCAAGAAACCGGGGGTTACACCGGGGAGCTGTTTTTT.

The rearrangement uses TRBV24-1 and TRBJ1-3; the D is unclear. Per the germline V gene, CDR1 is KGHDR and CDR2 is SFDVKD. V gave up 2 bases and J gave up 3 bases, with 10 bases separating them. The CDR3 sequence is 15 residues long. The chain's CDR3 is CATSDSRRSGNTIYF. CDR3 coding DNA: TGTGCCACCAGTGATTCTCGTAGGAGTGGAAACACCATATATTTT.

This clonotype was found many times. V is TRBV3-1 and J is TRBJ1-2, with D uncertain. The CDR3 extends over 12 amino acids. V was shortened by 5 bases and J by 3 bases, with 7 bases between the two germline ends. CDR1 LGHDT and CDR2 YNNKEL come from the germline V gene (reference sequence). The chain's CDR3 is CASSGRHYGYTF. CDR3 bases: TGTGCCAGCAGCGGCAGACACTATGGCTACACCTTC.

This clonotype was counted many times. The V gene is TRBV18, the J gene TRBJ1-5; D is ambiguous. Germline V lookup: CDR1 KGHSH, CDR2 LQKENI. The V gene lost 2 bases and the J gene lost 5 bases, with 16 bases spanning the gap. The CDR3 covers 16 residues. The CDR3 coding sequence is TGTGCCAGCTCACCAGCACCGGCCGGAAAAGATCAGCCCCAGCATTTT. Translated: CASSPAPAGKDQPQHF.

There are many counts of this clonotype. This rearrangement joins TRBV28 to TRBJ2-7; D possibly corresponds to TRBD1 (6 bases). V was trimmed by 4 bases and J by 2 bases, leaving 12 bases between them. This CDR3 spans 14 amino acids. Germline V gene lookup returns CDR1 MDHEN and CDR2 SYDVKM. The CDR3 reads CASSSPPGAYEQYF. CDR3 DNA: TGTGCCAGCAGTTCCCCCCCAGGGGCCTACGAGCAGTACTTC. Filled out from reference TRBV28 and TRBJ2-7, the complete variable domain reads DVKVTQSSRYLVKRTGEKVFLECVQDMDHENMFWYRQDPGLGLRLIYFSYDVKMKEKGDIPEGYSVSREKKERFSLILESASTNQTSMYLCASSSPPGAYEQYFGPGTRLTVT.

This clonotype was recorded at least ten times. At one boundary the junction diverges from the germline segment, which might be a read error. This chain connects TRBV28 to TRBJ2-7; D is ambiguous. Germline V gene lookup returns CDR1 MDHEN and CDR2 SYDVKM. This CDR3 is 12 amino acids long. The CDR3 DNA follows: TGTGCCAGCAGTTCCAGGTGGTCGGAGCAGTATTTC. Residues: CASSSRWSEQYF.

This clonotype was found a few times. This chain connects TRBV3-1 to TRBJ2-7; D is possibly TRBD1 (6 bases). The CDR3 runs 15 residues. V was cut by 0 bases and J by 6 bases, with 15 bases left in between. Germline V gene lookup returns CDR1 LGHDT and CDR2 YNNKEL (reference sequence). CDR3 nucleotides: TGTGCCAGCAGCCAAGATGGGAACAGGGTCCGCGAGCAGTACTTC. Translated: CASSQDGNRVREQYF.

This clonotype appeared a few times. V usage is TRBV20-1 and J usage is TRBJ2-3, with D perhaps TRBD1 or TRBD2 (5 bases each). The germline CDR1 and CDR2 sequences are DFQATT and SNEGSKA (reference sequence). The CDR3 covers 16 residues. With 3 bases removed from V and 2 bases from J, the gap between germline ends came to 18 bases. This CDR3 reads CSASTFRDGDTDTQYF. The DNA for the CDR3 is TGCAGTGCTAGTACTTTCCGGGACGGGGACACAGATACGCAGTATTTT.

This clonotype was observed many times. The CDR3 protein is CASSFSPGVPDNEQFF. CDR3 bases: TGTGCCAGCAGTTTTTCCCCAGGGGTCCCGGACAATGAGCAGTTCTTC. The rearrangement uses TRBV27 and TRBJ2-1, with D maybe TRBD1 (6 bases). This CDR3 region has 16 residues. Per the germline V gene, CDR1 is MNHEY and CDR2 is SMNVEV (reference sequence). V was pared by 3 bases and J by 5 bases, with 17 bases between.

This clonotype showed up just a few times. The genes are TRBV28 and TRBJ2-7; 8 nucleotides match TRBD2. The trim removed 6 bases at V and 4 bases at J, leaving 8 bases unmatched. There are 14 residues in the CDR3. From germline, CDR1 is MDHEN and CDR2 SYDVKM. CDR3 bases: TGTGCCAGCAGACTCCCGGGGGGGCCTTACGAGCAGTACTTC. This encodes CASRLPGGPYEQYF.

The chain couples TRBV7-9 to TRBJ2-1; D is unclear. The CDR3 is made up of 12 amino acids. The ends were cut back, 4 bases at V and 6 bases at J, with 7 bases in the middle. Germline values: CDR1 SEHNR, CDR2 FQNEAQ (reference sequence). In nucleotides, the CDR3 is TGTGCCAGCAGCTCTCTGGGCAATGAGCAGTTCTTC. It translates to CASSSLGNEQFF.

This clonotype was found many times. The chain has TRBV20-1 and TRBJ2-3, with unresolved D. Germline loops: CDR1 DFQATT, CDR2 SNEGSKA (reference sequence). Trimming removed 3 bases at V and 1 base at J, with 11 bases between. This CDR3 contains 14 residues. CDR3 in amino acids: CSARYSMGTDTQYF. In DNA, the CDR3 is TGCAGTGCTAGGTATAGCATGGGCACAGATACGCAGTATTTT.

This clonotype turned up a few times. The rearrangement links TRBV30 to TRBJ1-4; no clear D. The CDR3 extends over 13 amino acids. Germline values: CDR1 GTSNPN, CDR2 SVGIG (reference sequence). Trimming took 1 base from V and 4 from J, leaving 7 bases between them. CDR3 in amino acids: CAWSERLNEKLFF. In DNA, the CDR3 is TGTGCCTGGAGTGAGAGACTTAATGAAAAACTGTTTTTT.

The chain carries TRBV18 and TRBJ2-5; D unclear. V lost 6 bases to trimming and J lost 4 bases, with 9 bases between them. The V gene's germline CDR1 is KGHSH and CDR2 LQKENI. There are 12 residues in the CDR3. CDR3 nucleotide sequence: TGTGCCAGCTCGTCAGAAAGAGAGACCCAGTACTTC. Its protein product is CASSSERETQYF.

This clonotype has a count of ten or more. The chain uses TRBV16 and TRBJ1-2; D unclear. CDR1 and CDR2 (germline): KGHSY, FQNENV. The length of the CDR3 is 15 residues. V was pared by 2 bases and J by 0 bases, with 10 bases between. In nucleotides, the CDR3 is TGTGCCAGCAGCCAAGAAGGCTTAGCTAACTATGGCTACACCTTC. Residues: CASSQEGLANYGYTF. Together with reference TRBV16 and TRBJ1-2, the CDR3 gives the full variable domain: GEEVAQTPKHLVRGEGQKAKLYCAPIKGHSYVFWYQQVLKNEFKFLISFQNENVFDETGMPKERFSAKCLPNSPCSLEIQATKLEDSAVYFCASSQEGLANYGYTFGSGTRLTVV.

This clonotype was observed many times. The CDR3 coding sequence is TGCGCCAGCAGCCAAGTAGAGGGACTTCGATCCCCCCAGTACTTC. Translated: CASSQVEGLRSPQYF. This rearrangement joins TRBV4-3 to TRBJ2-5, with D maybe TRBD2 (6 bases). The germline V gene has CDR1 LGHNA and CDR2 YSLEER. With 1 base removed from V and 9 bases from J, the gap between germline ends came to 18 bases. The CDR3 spans 15 residues.